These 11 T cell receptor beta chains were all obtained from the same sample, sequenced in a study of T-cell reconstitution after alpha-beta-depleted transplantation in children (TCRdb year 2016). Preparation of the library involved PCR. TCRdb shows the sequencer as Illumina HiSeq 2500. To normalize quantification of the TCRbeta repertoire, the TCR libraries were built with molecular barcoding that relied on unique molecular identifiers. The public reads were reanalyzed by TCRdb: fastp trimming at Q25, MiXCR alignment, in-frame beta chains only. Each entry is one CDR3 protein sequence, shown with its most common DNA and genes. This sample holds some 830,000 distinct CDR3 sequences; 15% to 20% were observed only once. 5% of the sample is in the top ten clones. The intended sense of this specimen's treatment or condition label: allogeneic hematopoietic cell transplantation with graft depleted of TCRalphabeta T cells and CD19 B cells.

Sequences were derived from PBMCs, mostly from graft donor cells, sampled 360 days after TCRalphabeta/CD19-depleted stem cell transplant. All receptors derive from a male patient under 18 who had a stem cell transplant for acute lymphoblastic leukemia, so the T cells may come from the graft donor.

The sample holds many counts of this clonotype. The CDR3 coding sequence is TGCGCCAGCAGCTTGGGACTGGGATCCTCTAACTCGTACAATGAGCAGTTCTTC. Translation: CASSLGLGSSNSYNEQFF. The chain is built from TRBV5-1 and TRBJ2-1; D not resolved. The germline CDR1 and CDR2 sequences are SGHRS and YFSETQ. This CDR3 comprises 18 residues. Trimming removed 0 bases from V and 4 bases from J, with 20 bases in between.

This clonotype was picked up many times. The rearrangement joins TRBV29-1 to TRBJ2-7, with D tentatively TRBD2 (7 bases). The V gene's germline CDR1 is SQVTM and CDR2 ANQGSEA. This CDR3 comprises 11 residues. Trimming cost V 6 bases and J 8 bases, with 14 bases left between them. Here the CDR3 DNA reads TGCAGCGTCCCGGCGGGGGCGAAGCAGTACTTC. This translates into CSVPAGAKQYF.

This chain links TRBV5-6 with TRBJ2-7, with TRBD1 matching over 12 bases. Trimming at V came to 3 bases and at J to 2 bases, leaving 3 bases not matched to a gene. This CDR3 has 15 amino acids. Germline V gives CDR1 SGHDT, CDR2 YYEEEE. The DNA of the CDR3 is TGTGCCAGCAGCTGGGACAGGGGGCGCCCCTACGAGCAGTACTTC. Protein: CASSWDRGRPYEQYF.

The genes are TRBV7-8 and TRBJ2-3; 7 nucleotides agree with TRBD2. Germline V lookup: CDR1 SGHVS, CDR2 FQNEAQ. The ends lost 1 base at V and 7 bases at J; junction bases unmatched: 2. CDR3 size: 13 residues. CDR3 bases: TGTGCCAGCAGCTTAGGGACTAGTTATACGCAGTATTTT. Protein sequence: CASSLGTSYTQYF.

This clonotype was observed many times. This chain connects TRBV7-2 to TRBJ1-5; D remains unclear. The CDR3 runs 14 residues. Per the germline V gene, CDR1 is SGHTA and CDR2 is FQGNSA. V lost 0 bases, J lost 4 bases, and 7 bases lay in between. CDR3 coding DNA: TGTGCCAGCAGCTTAGCGACGGGTAATCAGCCCCAGCATTTT. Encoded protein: CASSLATGNQPQHF.

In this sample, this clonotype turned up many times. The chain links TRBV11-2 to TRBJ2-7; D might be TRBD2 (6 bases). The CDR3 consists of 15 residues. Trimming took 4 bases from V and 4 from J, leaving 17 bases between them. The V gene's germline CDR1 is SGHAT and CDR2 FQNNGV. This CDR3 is CASSSKTSPLYEQYF. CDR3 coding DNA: TGTGCCAGCAGCTCGAAGACTAGTCCCCTTTACGAGCAGTACTTC.

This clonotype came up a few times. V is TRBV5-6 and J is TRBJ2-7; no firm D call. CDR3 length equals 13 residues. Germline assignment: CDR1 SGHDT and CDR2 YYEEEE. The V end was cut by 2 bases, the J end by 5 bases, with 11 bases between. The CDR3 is CASSFGLGNEQYF. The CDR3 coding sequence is TGTGCCAGCAGCTTTGGTCTGGGCAACGAGCAGTACTTC.

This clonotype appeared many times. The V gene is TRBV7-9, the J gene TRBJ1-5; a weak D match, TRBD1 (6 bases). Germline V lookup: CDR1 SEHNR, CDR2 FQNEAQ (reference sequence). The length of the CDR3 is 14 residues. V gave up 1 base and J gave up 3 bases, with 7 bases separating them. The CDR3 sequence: CASSLDRVNQPQHF. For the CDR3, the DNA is TGTGCCAGCAGCTTAGACAGGGTCAATCAGCCCCAGCATTTT.

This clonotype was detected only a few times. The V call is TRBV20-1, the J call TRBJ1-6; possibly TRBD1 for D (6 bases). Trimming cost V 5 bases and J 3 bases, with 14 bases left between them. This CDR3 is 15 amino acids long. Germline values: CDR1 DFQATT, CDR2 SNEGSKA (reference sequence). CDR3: CSAVRGGNYNSPLHF. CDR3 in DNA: TGCAGTGCTGTCAGAGGGGGGAACTATAATTCACCCCTCCACTTT.

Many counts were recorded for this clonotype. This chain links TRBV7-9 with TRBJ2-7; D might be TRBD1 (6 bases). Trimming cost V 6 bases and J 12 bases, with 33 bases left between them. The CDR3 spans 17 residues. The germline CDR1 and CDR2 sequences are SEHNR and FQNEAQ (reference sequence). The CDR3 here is CASRNKPQGTAPMEWYF. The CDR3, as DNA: TGTGCCAGCAGAAACAAACCTCAGGGGACCGCTCCCATGGAGTGGTACTTC.

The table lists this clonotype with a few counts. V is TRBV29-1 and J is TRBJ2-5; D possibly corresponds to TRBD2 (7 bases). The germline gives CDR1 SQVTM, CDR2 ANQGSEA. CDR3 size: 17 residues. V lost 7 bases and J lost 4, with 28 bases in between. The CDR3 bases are TGCAGCGAACCGAGGGGGAAGCGCGGGAGAGGCAGAGAGACCCAGTACTTC. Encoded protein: CSEPRGKRGRGRETQYF.